The clone carrying this T cell receptor (beta chain) has only a few counts. Its target is not known. Other DNA sequences within the sample encode an identical CDR3. Libraries were prepared by immunoSEQ multiplex PCR; TCRdb keeps only in-frame clonotypes and omits some of them. The table shows 3,700 or so clones, with about 70% occurring only once. This entry belongs to a study of coeliac disease. Findings of the study overall: Few TRB amino acid sequences were shared between samples; most were unique. Intraepithelial and lamina propria fractions were not highly pure. Unbiased detection of gliadin-specific T cells was judged not feasible with this approach. Active celiac intraepithelial and lamina propria samples had lower TRB and TRG clonality than control samples.

The J segment lost 10 bases and the V segment lost 6 bases, leaving 5 bases of the junction unmatched. CDR1 and CDR2 (germline): SNHLY, FYNNEI. The CDR3 sequence is 12 residues long. The genes are TRBV2 and TRBJ2-1, with TRBD1 matching 8 bases. The clonotype was recovered from a woman aged 18-29 years with active celiac disease. The material sequenced was intraepithelial lymphocytes from the gut. CDR3 bases: TGTGCCAGCAGCGACAGGGGAGGCGAGCAGTTCTTC. It translates to CASSDRGGEQFF.